This entry is about one T cell receptor beta chain. cDNA came from about 0.5 to 1 ug RNA primed by random hexamers. An immunoSEQ multiplex PCR generated amplified TCR beta CDR3 products spanning 54 Vbeta and 13 Jbeta. Using its own MiXCR run on the immunoSEQ multiplex PCR reads, TCRdb lists one record per CDR3 protein. This table holds over 100,000 distinct CDR3 sequences, nearly 96% found once. The CDR3 sequence is 17 residues long. Trimming removed 7 bases from V and 0 bases from J, with 19 bases in between. Germline values: CDR1 LNHDA, CDR2 SQIVND (reference sequence). This entry is derived from a study of CD8 T cells in Susac syndrome. Study-level background: Intravenous immunoglobulin alone or corticosteroids were being given to patients with Susac syndrome at blood draw, unless they were therapy-naive.

Sequencing input: CD4+ T cells from PBMCs. The rearrangement uses TRBV19 and TRBJ1-5, with D uncertain. The TCR originated in a human donor with Susac syndrome. The DNA of the CDR3 is TGTGCCAGTACCCAAGAGACACCCCGCTATAGCAATCAGCCCCAGCATTTT. It codes for CASTQETPRYSNQPQHF.